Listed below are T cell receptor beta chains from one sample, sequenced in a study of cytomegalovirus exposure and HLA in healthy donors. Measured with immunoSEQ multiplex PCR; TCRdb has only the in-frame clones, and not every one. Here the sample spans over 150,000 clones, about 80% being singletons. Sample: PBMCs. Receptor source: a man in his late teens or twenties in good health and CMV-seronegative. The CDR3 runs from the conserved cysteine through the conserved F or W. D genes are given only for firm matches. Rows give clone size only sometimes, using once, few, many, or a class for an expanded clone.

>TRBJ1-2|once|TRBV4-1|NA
CASSQELPGGYTF
TGCGCCAGCAGCCAAGAATTGCCGGGTGGCTACACCTTC
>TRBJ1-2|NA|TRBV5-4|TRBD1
CASSPWDRDGYTF
TGTGCCAGCAGCCCCTGGGACAGGGATGGCTACACCTTC
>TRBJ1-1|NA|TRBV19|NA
CASSTRTNTEAFF
TGTGCCAGTAGTACCAGGACAAACACTGAAGCTTTCTTT
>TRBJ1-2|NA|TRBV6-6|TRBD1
CASSPGQGNGNYGYAF
TGTGCCAGCAGTCCGGGACAGGGGAATGGCAACTATGGCTACGCCTTC
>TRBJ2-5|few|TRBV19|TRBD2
CASSTSGRAGETQYF
TGTGCCAGTAGTACTAGCGGGAGGGCCGGGGAGACCCAGTACTTC
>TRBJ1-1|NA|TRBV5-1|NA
CASSFSDSGAFF
TGCGCCAGCAGTTTTTCTGATAGCGGAGCTTTCTTT
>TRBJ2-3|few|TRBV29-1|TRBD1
CSARPTGVHTDTQYF
TGCAGCGCCCGGCCTACAGGGGTCCACACAGATACGCAGTATTTT
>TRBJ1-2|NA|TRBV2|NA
CARGGGEGGYTF
TGTGCCAGAGGGGGGGGCGAGGGCGGCTACACCTTC
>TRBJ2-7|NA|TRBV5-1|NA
CASSLADEQYF
TGCGCCAGCAGCTTGGCGGACGAGCAGTACTTC
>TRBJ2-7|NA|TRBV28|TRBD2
CASRNSGAGWEQYF
TGTGCCAGCAGGAATAGCGGGGCCGGGTGGGAGCAGTACTTC
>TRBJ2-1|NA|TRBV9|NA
CASSGERAEQSLSYNEQFF
TGTGCCAGCAGCGGCGAGCGAGCGGAACAATCCCTATCTTACAATGAGCAGTTCTTC
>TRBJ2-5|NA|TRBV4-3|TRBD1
CASSLLGTGGQETQYF
TGCGCCAGCAGCCTTCTCGGGACAGGGGGCCAAGAGACCCAGTACTTC
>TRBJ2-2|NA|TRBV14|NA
CASSPTSPGELFF
TGTGCCAGCAGCCCTACTAGTCCCGGGGAGCTGTTTTTT
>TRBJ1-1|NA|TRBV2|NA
CASSEVRGNTEAFF
TGTGCCAGCAGCGAAGTTAGGGGGAACACTGAAGCTTTCTTT
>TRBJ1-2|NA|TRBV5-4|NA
CASLEDNNYGYTF
TGTGCCAGCCTCGAGGACAATAACTATGGCTACACCTTC
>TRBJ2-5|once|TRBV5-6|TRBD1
CASSAGGFGETQYF
TGTGCCAGCAGTGCAGGGGGCTTTGGAGAGACCCAGTACTTC
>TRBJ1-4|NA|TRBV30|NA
CAWRRDEKLFF
TGTGCCTGGAGAAGAGATGAAAAACTGTTTTTT
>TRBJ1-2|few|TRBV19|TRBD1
CASSKDRGGGYTF
TGTGCCAGTAGCAAGGACAGGGGCGGAGGCTACACCTTC
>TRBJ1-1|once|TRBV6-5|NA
CASSTTVFNTEAFF
TGTGCCAGCAGCACAACAGTATTCAACACTGAAGCTTTCTTT
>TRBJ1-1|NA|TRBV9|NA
CASSSRVGVGNTEAFF
TGTGCCAGCAGCTCGAGGGTTGGGGTGGGGAACACTGAAGCTTTCTTT
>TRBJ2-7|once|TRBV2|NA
CASRAETVTLEQYF
TGTGCCAGCAGGGCCGAGACAGTGACGTTGGAGCAGTACTTC
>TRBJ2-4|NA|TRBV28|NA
CAGGGGEENIQYF
TGTGCCGGGGGGGGCGGAGAAGAAAACATTCAGTACTTC
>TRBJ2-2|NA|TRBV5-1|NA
CASNIANTGELFF
TGCGCCAGCAATATAGCGAACACCGGGGAGCTGTTTTTT
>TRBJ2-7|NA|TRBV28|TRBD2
CASSPSGRAYEQYF
TGTGCCAGCAGCCCTAGCGGGAGGGCCTACGAGCAGTACTTC
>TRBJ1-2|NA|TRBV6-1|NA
CASSEGDGAPYGYTF
TGTGCCAGCAGTGAAGGAGATGGGGCTCCCTATGGCTACACCTTC
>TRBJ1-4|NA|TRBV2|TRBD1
CASKDQGEANEKLFF
TGTGCCAGCAAAGACCAGGGGGAGGCTAATGAAAAACTGTTTTTT
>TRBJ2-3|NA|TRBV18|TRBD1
CASSPRDRVTDTQYF
TGTGCCAGCTCACCACGGGACAGGGTAACAGATACGCAGTATTTT
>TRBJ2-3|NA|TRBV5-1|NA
CASCKETDTQYF
TGCGCCAGCTGTAAGGAGACAGATACGCAGTATTTT
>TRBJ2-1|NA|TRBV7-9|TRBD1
CASSLVGTGRPEQFF
TGTGCCAGCAGCTTAGTCGGGACAGGGCGACCCGAGCAGTTCTTC
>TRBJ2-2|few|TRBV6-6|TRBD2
CASSYRSGHTGELFF
TGTGCCAGCAGTTACCGTAGCGGGCACACCGGGGAGCTGTTTTTT
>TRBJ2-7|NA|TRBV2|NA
CASQVGAPPYEQYF
TGTGCCAGCCAAGTGGGGGCTCCCCCCTACGAGCAGTACTTC
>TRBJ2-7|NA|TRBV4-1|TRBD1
CASSQDAITGGRHEQYF
TGCGCCAGCAGCCAAGATGCGATCACAGGGGGCCGGCACGAGCAGTACTTC
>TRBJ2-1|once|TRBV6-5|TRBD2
CASRGLAGYYNEQFF
TGTGCCAGCAGGGGATTAGCGGGATACTACAATGAGCAGTTCTTC
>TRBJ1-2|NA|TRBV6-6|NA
CASSYQGNYGYTF
TGTGCCAGCAGTTACCAGGGCAACTATGGCTACACCTTC
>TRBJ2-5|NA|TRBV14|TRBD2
CASSPGLRDLTQYF
TGTGCCAGCAGCCCGGGACTACGGGATTTGACCCAGTACTTC
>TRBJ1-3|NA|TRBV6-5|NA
CASSYVSSGNTIYF
TGTGCCAGCAGTTATGTCAGCTCTGGAAACACCATATATTTT
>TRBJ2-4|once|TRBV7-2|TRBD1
CASSTQGSLNIQYF
TGTGCCAGCAGCACACAGGGGTCGTTAAACATTCAGTACTTC
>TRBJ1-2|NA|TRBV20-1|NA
CSARDGGGVTF
TGCAGTGCTAGAGATGGGGGGGGAGTCACCTTC
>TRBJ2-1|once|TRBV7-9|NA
CASSPPRWRSSYNEQFF
TGTGCCAGCAGCCCCCCCCGATGGCGGAGCTCCTACAATGAGCAGTTCTTC
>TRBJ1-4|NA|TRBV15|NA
CATSREITAGTNEKLFF
TGTGCCACCAGCAGAGAAATAACAGCGGGGACTAATGAAAAACTGTTTTTT
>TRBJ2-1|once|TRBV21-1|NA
CASSKGRRDEQFF
TGTGCCAGCAGCAAAGGACGGAGGGATGAGCAGTTCTTC
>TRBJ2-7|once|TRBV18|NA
CASSPGGFSYEQYF
TGTGCCAGCTCACCCGGGGGATTCTCCTACGAGCAGTACTTC
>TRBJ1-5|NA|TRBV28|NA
CASSLRQGSNQPQHF
TGTGCCAGCAGTTTACGGCAGGGGAGCAATCAGCCCCAGCATTTT
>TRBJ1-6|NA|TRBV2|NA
CASNRDNSPLHF
TGTGCCAGCAACAGGGATAATTCACCCCTCCACTTT
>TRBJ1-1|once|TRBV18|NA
CASSPSLNTEAFF
TGTGCCAGCTCACCGTCCTTGAACACTGAAGCTTTCTTT
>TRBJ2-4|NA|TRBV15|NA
CATSNPHYDAKNIQYF
TGTGCCACCAGCAACCCTCACTACGACGCCAAAAACATTCAGTACTTC
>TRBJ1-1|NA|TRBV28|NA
CASSWAHTEAFF
TGTGCCAGCAGCTGGGCCCACACTGAAGCTTTCTTT
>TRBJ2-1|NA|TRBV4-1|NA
CASRPVGASYNEQFF
TGCGCCAGCAGGCCCGTGGGGGCTAGTTACAATGAGCAGTTCTTC
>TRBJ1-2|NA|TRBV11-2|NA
CASSAGQTYGYTF
TGTGCCAGCAGCGCAGGACAGACCTATGGCTACACCTTC
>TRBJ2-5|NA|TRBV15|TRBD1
CATTRDRGRETQYF
TGTGCCACCACCCGGGACAGAGGTCGAGAGACCCAGTACTTC
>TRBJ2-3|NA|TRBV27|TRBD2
CASTGRTSGRRSTQYF
TGTGCCAGCACTGGCCGGACTAGCGGGAGGAGGAGTACGCAGTATTTT
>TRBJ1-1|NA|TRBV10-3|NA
CAIGPTGSNTEAFF
TGTGCCATCGGGCCCACAGGGAGTAACACTGAAGCTTTCTTT
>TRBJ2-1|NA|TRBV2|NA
CASSLTASSYNEQFF
TGTGCCAGCAGTTTGACAGCGAGCTCCTACAATGAGCAGTTCTTC
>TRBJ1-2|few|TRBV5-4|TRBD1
CASSWGTGGGYTF
TGTGCCAGCAGCTGGGGGACAGGAGGTGGCTACACCTTC
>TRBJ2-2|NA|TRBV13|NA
CASSARGRARDLGTGELFF
TGTGCCAGCAGCGCCCGTGGCAGGGCGAGAGATTTGGGCACCGGGGAGCTGTTTTTT
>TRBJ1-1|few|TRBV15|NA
CATSRNTGRGAFF
TGTGCCACCAGCAGAAATACCGGCCGGGGAGCTTTCTTT
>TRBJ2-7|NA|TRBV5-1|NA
CASSGGGTIREQYF
TGCGCCAGCAGCGGGGGGGGCACCATCCGCGAGCAGTACTTC